These 15 T cell receptor beta chains came from one sample sequenced in a study of response to subunit inactivated influenza vaccine. TCRdb re-called the RT-PCR reads with MiXCR, one entry per CDR3 protein. Of around 320,000 distinct CDR3 sequences listed, roughly 20% are singletons. The starting material was PBMCs from blood, obtained 21 months after vaccination. The receptor set was obtained from a man in his fifties or sixties who received an inactivated influenza vaccine.

Notes on this clonotype: This may be a read error: a much more frequent sequence differs by one nucleotide. The chain is built from TRBV5-4 and TRBJ1-2; tentatively, D is TRBD1 (6 bases). Germline CDR1 SGHNT, CDR2 YYREEE (reference sequence). This CDR3 is 13 amino acids long. The ends were cut back, 2 bases at V and 3 bases at J, with 8 bases in the middle. The CDR3 coding sequence is TGTGCCAGCAGCTTTAGGACAGACTATGGCTACACCTTC. Translating gives CASSFRTDYGYTF.

This chain links TRBV20-1 with TRBJ2-1, with D possibly matching TRBD2 (5 bases). The germline V gene has CDR1 DFQATT and CDR2 SNEGSKA (reference sequence). Trimming removed 3 bases at V and 12 bases at J, with 18 bases between. This CDR3 has 13 amino acids. The CDR3 region has the DNA TGCAGTGCTAGTTTTCCGGGGTTTCTTTCGCAGTTCTTC. Translation gives CSASFPGFLSQFF.

The chain is built from TRBV28 and TRBJ1-1; D possibly corresponds to TRBD1 (6 bases). The CDR3 loop spans 13 amino acids. Per germline, CDR1 MDHEN and CDR2 SYDVKM. The V end was cut by 6 bases, the J end by 7 bases, with 15 bases between. The CDR3 spells CASSRVTGLEAFF. As DNA, the CDR3 is TGTGCCAGCAGCCGCGTCACAGGGCTTGAAGCTTTCTTT.

The chain employs TRBV15 and TRBJ2-6; D is uncertain. Germline CDR1 reads LNHNV; CDR2 reads YYDKDF (reference sequence). CDR3 size: 15 residues. V lost 1 base and J 4 bases, leaving 8 bases between the germline ends. The CDR3, as DNA: TGTGCCACCAGCAGAGGGGGTCGGGGGGCCAACGTCCTGACTTTC. Its translation: CATSRGGRGANVLTF.

This clonotype was seen a handful of times. This sequence joins TRBV4-1 and TRBJ1-3; unclear D gene. Trimming took off 0 bases at V and 1 base at J, with 10 bases between the two ends. The CDR3 has 16 amino acids. Germline CDR1 reads MGHRA; CDR2 reads YSYEKL. CDR3: CASSQDWTASGNTIYF. The CDR3 region has the DNA TGCGCCAGCAGCCAAGATTGGACGGCTTCTGGAAACACCATATATTTT.

A note on this clonotype: A read error may produce the germline difference seen at one junction end. Here the CDR3 DNA reads TGTGCCATAGGAGGGAGCGGCCTCTCCTACGAGCGGTACTTC. It encodes CAIGGSGLSYERYF. This rearrangement joins TRBV28 to TRBJ2-7; a possible D gene is TRBD2 (6 bases). The CDR3 is made up of 14 amino acids. The germline gives CDR1 MDHEN, CDR2 SYDVKM.

Here the CDR3 DNA reads TGCAGCGTGACAGGTCGGGTAAGCTCCTACAATGAGCAGTTCTTC. It encodes CSVTGRVSSYNEQFF. The V gene is TRBV29-1, the J gene TRBJ2-1; possibly TRBD1 for D (6 bases). Germline CDR1 is SQVTM and CDR2 is ANQGSEA. The CDR3 has 15 residues. Trimming took off 6 bases at V and 0 bases at J, with 15 bases between the two ends.

V and J are TRBV7-2 and TRBJ2-5; D possibly uses TRBD1 or TRBD2 (6 bases each). Per the germline V gene, CDR1 is SGHTA and CDR2 is FQGNSA. V lost 0 bases and J 3 bases, leaving 11 bases between the germline ends. The CDR3 length is 15 residues. The CDR3 protein is CASSLAGGQKETQYF. The CDR3 coding sequence is TGTGCCAGCAGCTTAGCGGGGGGCCAAAAAGAGACCCAGTACTTC.

This clonotype was seen only a few times. This chain links TRBV7-2 with TRBJ2-3, with 7 bases matching TRBD2. V shed 5 bases, J shed 5 bases, and the junction held 7 bases outside the gene matches. Germline V gene sequence: CDR1 SGHTA, CDR2 FQGNSA. This CDR3 is built from 14 residues. CDR3 DNA sequence: TGTGCCAGCAGCATAAGCGGGGTGGTAGATACGCAGTATTTT. Translation gives CASSISGVVDTQYF.

In its sample, this clonotype was seen a few times. The V and J genes are TRBV5-1 and TRBJ1-6; D remains unclear. This CDR3 region has 15 residues. Trimming cost V 0 bases and J 6 bases, with 10 bases left between them. Germline V gene data show CDR1 as SGHRS and CDR2 as YFSETQ. CDR3 loop: CASSLGPGGNSPLHF. In nucleotides, the CDR3 is TGCGCCAGCAGCTTGGGGCCAGGAGGTAATTCACCCCTCCACTTT.

This clonotype was observed a handful of times. V is TRBV20-1 and J is TRBJ1-5, with D unresolved. V was pared by 0 bases and J by 6 bases, with 9 bases between. Germline assignment: CDR1 DFQATT and CDR2 SNEGSKA (reference sequence). There are 13 residues in the CDR3. DNA of the CDR3: TGCAGTGCTAGAGACACGGCGCGTCAGCCCCAGCATTTT. Encoded protein: CSARDTARQPQHF.

This chain connects TRBV6-1 to TRBJ1-1; D not resolved. Trimming cost V 2 bases and J 10 bases, with 14 bases left between them. Per the germline V gene, CDR1 is MNHNS and CDR2 is SASEGT. CDR3 length equals 13 residues. The DNA of the CDR3 is TGTGCCAGCAGTGAAATTGAGGGAAATGGAGCTTTCTTT. Translation: CASSEIEGNGAFF.

As concerns this clonotype: A much larger clone is a single base away; this may be a read error. The V and J genes are TRBV4-2 and TRBJ1-1; a weak D match, TRBD1 (5 bases). Germline V gives CDR1 LGHNA, CDR2 YNFKEQ. V lost 0 bases, J lost 0 bases, and 14 bases lay in between. CDR3 length: 17 amino acids. CDR3 nucleotides: TGTGCCAGCAGCCAAGATCCGGGGGGGAGAATGAACACTGAAGCTTTCTTT. This encodes CASSQDPGGRMNTEAFF.

The CDR3 loop is CSARIGQGSWLRRNSNQPQHF. The DNA of the CDR3 is TGCAGTGCTAGAATCGGACAGGGGTCATGGTTACGCAGAAATAGCAATCAGCCCCAGCATTTT. The chain combines TRBV20-1 with TRBJ1-5; TRBD1 matches at 9 bases. The CDR3 extends over 21 amino acids. Germline V gene lookup returns CDR1 DFQATT and CDR2 SNEGSKA (reference sequence). The V gene end was trimmed by 2 bases and the J gene end by 0 bases; junction bases not matched to a gene: 20.

This chain links TRBV20-1 with TRBJ1-1, with 7 bases identical to TRBD1. J gave up 0 bases and V 6 bases, and 7 bases lay outside the gene matches. This CDR3 is built from 14 residues. The V gene's germline CDR1 is DFQATT and CDR2 SNEGSKA (reference sequence). The CDR3 DNA follows: TGCAGTGCCCGCAGGGGGGGGCTGAACACTGAAGCTTTCTTT. It is translated as CSARRGGLNTEAFF.